This T cell receptor beta chain was profiled in a study of a mutant IDH1 vaccine in newly diagnosed glioma. Study context: Radiotherapy alone preceded vaccination by 4-6 weeks; alternatively, vaccination started with temozolomide cycles. Averaging approximately 40 years of age, treated patients were about 60% male and around 38% female. Patients arrived already treated with radiotherapy, temozolomide, or both, most having had both.

On this clone: The antigen is undetermined.

Study-level findings and limits: Immune responses induced by the vaccine were seen in roughly 93% of patients, spanning multiple MHC alleles.

Documented time point: week 35, safety follow-up. The investigators gave 300 ug of mutant IDH1 20-mer peptide in each vaccine dose, together with topical imiquimod. Generated by immunoSEQ multiplex PCR, the TCRdb table keeps only in-frame clones and is missing some. The sample consists of fewer than 35,000 clones, around 84% of them appearing once. This sequence was found in a man aged 25-40 years with glioma. The material sequenced was PBMCs, taken from a glioma patient whose treatment included an IDH1 peptide vaccine.

Written as DNA, the CDR3 is TGCAGCGTTGTTCGAGCGGGAGGGTCAGATACGCAGTATTTT. This codes for CSVVRAGGSDTQYF. J is TRBJ2-3 and V is TRBV29-1; 10 bases are shared with TRBD2. The CDR3 is made up of 14 amino acids. The ends lost 4 bases at V and 4 bases at J; junction bases unmatched: 5. The germline gives CDR1 SQVTM, CDR2 ANQGSEA.